The T cell receptor beta chain under discussion was sequenced for a study of radiation and T cells in renal cell carcinoma. The overall study: Nephrectomy followed 15 Gy stereotactic body radiation by 4 weeks. Study outcomes and limitations: Top tumor clonotypes rose in blood 2 weeks post-radiation, then contracted.

Deletions cut 3 bases from V and 1 base from J, with 9 bases between. Germline-derived CDR1 and CDR2 are MDHEN and SYDVKM. This CDR3 contains 14 residues. The sample's time point: blood 2 weeks post-SBRT. The treatment is: 15 Gy SBRT to primary tumor, nephrectomy 4 weeks later. Serial blood draws occurred at baseline and 2 and 4 weeks post-SBRT. Worth noting for this clone: As yet, its antigen is unknown.

Only in-frame clones appear in the TCRdb table, and some are missing; sequencing was by immunoSEQ multiplex PCR. Of some 120,000 clones in the sample, 88% were seen once. The chain couples TRBV28 to TRBJ2-5, with D possibly being TRBD2 (5 bases). The sequences come from blood, collected from a patient whose treatment included radiotherapy and nephrectomy. The clonotype originates from a woman aged 70-85 years with renal cell carcinoma. The CDR3 coding sequence is TGTGCCAGCAGTTTCGGTGGACTCCAAGAGACCCAGTACTTC. Translation: CASSFGGLQETQYF.